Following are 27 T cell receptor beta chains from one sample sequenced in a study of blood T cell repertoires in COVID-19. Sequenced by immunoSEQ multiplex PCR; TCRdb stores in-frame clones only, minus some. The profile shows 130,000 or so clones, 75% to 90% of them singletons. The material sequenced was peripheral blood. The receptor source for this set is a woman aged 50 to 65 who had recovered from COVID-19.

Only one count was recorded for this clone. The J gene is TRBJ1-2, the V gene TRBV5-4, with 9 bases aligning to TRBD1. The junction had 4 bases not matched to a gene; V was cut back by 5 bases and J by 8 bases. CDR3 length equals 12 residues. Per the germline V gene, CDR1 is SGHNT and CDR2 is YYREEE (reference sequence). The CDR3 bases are TGTGCCAGCAGGTGGGACAGGGCGGGCTACACCTTC. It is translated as CASRWDRAGYTF. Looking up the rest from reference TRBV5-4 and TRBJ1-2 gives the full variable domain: ETGVTQSPTHLIKTRGQQVTLRCSSQSGHNTVSWYQQALGQGPQFIFQYYREEENGRGNFPPRFSGLQFPNYSSELNVNALELDDSALYLCASRWDRAGYTFGSGTRLTVV.

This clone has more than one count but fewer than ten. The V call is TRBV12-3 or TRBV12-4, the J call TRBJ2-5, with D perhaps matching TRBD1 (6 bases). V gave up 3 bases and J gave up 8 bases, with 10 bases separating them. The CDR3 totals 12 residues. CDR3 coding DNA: TGTGCCAGCAGTTTTTCAGGGGCAACCCAGTACTTC. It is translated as CASSFSGATQYF.

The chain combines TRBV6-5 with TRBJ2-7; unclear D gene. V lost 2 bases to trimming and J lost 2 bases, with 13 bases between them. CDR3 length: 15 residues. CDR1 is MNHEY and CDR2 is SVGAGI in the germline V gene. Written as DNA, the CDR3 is TGTGCCAGCAGTTACGCTCGGAGCTCTACCTACGAGCAGTACTTC. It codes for CASSYARSSTYEQYF.

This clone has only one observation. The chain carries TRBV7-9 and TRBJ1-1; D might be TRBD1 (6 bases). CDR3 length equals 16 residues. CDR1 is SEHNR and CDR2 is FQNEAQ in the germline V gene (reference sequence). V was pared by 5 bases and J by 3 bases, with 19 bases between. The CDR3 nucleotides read TGTGCCAGCAGCCCACAGGGCCTAGGGTCGGACACTGAAGCTTTCTTT. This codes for CASSPQGLGSDTEAFF.

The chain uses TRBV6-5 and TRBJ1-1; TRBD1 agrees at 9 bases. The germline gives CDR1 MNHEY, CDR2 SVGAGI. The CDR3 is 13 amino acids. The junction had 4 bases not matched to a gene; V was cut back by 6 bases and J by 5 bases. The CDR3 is CASRPDRGTEAFF. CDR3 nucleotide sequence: TGTGCCAGCAGACCCGACAGGGGGACTGAAGCTTTCTTT.

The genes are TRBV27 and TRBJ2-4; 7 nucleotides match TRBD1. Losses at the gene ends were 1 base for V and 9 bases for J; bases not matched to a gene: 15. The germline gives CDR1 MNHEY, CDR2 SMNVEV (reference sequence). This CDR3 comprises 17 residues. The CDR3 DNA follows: TGTGCCAGCAGTTTATACGGGACAGCAACAGATCAAGGCATTCAGTACTTC. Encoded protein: CASSLYGTATDQGIQYF.

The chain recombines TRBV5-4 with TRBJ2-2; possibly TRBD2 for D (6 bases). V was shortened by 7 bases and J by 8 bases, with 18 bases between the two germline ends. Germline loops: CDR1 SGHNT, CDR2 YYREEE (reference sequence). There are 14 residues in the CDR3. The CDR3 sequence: CASSLLQRAGELFF. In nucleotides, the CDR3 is TGTGCCAGCTCACTCTTACAGCGGGCTGGGGAGCTGTTTTTT.

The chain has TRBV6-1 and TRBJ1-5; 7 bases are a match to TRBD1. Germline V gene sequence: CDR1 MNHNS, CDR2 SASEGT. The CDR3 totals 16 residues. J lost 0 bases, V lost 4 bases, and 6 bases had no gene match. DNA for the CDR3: TGTGCCAGCAGTGTACAGGGGTCATATAGCAATCAGCCCCAGCATTTT. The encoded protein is CASSVQGSYSNQPQHF.

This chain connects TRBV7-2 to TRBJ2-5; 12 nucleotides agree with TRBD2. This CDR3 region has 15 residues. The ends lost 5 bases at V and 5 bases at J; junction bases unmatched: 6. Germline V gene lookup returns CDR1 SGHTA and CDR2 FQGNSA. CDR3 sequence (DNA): TGTGCCAGCAGCCGTGGACTAGCGGGAATGGAGACCCAGTACTTC. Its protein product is CASSRGLAGMETQYF.

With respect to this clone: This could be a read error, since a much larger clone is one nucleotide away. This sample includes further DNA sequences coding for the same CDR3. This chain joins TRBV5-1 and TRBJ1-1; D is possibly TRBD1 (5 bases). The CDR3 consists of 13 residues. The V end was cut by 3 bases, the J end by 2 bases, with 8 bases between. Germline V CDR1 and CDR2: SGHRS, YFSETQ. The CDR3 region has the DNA TGCGCCAGCAGCTCCCAGGGAAACACTGAAGCTTTCTTT. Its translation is CASSSQGNTEAFF.

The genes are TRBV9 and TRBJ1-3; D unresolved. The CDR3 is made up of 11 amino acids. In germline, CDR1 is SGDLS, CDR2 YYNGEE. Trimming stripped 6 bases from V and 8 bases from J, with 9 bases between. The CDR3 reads CASNADDTIYF. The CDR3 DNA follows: TGTGCCAGCAACGCGGATGACACCATATATTTT.

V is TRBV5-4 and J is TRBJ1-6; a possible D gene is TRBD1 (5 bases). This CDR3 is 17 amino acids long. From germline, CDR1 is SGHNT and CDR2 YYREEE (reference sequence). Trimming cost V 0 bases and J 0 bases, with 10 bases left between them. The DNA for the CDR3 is TGTGCCAGCAGCTTGGCCGGGGGGAGCTCCTATAATTCACCCCTCCACTTT. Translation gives CASSLAGGSSYNSPLHF. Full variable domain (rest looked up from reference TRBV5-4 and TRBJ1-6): ETGVTQSPTHLIKTRGQQVTLRCSSQSGHNTVSWYQQALGQGPQFIFQYYREEENGRGNFPPRFSGLQFPNYSSELNVNALELDDSALYLCASSLAGGSSYNSPLHFGNGTRLTVT.

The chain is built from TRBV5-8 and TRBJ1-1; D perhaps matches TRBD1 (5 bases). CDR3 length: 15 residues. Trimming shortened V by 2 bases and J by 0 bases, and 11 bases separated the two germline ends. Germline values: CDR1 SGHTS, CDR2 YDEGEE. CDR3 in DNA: TGTGCCAGCAGCTTTCAGGGCTACATGAACACTGAAGCTTTCTTT. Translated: CASSFQGYMNTEAFF.

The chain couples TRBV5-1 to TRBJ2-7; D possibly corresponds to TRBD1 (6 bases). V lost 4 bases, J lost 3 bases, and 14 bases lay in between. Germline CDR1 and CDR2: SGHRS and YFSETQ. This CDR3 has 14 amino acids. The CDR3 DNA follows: TGCGCCAGCAGCCCGGGACAAATATTCTACGAGCAGTACTTC. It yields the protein CASSPGQIFYEQYF.

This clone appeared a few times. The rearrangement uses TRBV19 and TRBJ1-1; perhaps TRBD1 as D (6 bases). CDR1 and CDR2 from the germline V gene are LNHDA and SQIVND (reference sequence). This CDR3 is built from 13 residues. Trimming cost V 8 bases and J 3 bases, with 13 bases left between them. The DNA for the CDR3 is TGTGCCAGTGGAACTAAGGGGGACACTGAAGCTTTCTTT. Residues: CASGTKGDTEAFF. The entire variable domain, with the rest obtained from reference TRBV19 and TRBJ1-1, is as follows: DGGITQSPKYLFRKEGQNVTLSCEQNLNHDAMYWYRQDPGQGLRLIYYSQIVNDFQKGDIAEGYSVSREKKESFPLTVTSAQKNPTAFYLCASGTKGDTEAFFGQGTRLTVV.

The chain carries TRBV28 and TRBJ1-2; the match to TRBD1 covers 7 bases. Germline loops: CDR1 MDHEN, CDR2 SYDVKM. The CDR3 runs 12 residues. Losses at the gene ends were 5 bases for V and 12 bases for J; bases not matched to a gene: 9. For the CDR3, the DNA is TGTGCCAGCAGTCGACAGGGAGTTCACGACACCTTC. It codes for CASSRQGVHDTF.

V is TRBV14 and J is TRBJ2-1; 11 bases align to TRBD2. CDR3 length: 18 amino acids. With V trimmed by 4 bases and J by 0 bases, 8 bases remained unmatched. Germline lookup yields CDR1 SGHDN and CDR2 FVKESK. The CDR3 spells CASSPPPTSGSSYNEQFF. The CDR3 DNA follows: TGTGCCAGCAGCCCCCCACCTACTAGCGGGAGCTCCTACAATGAGCAGTTCTTC.

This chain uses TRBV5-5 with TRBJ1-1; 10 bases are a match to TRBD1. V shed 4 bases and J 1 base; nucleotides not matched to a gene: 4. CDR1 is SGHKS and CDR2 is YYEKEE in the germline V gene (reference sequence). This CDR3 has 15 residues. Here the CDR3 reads CASSPRDRGNTEAFF. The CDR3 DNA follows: TGTGCCAGCAGCCCCAGGGACAGGGGGAACACTGAAGCTTTCTTT.

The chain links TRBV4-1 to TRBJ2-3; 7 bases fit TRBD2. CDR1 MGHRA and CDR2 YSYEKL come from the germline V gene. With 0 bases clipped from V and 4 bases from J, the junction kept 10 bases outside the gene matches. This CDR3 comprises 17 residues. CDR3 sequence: CASSQDGGKGRADTQYF. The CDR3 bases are TGCGCCAGCAGCCAAGATGGGGGTAAGGGGAGGGCAGATACGCAGTATTTT.

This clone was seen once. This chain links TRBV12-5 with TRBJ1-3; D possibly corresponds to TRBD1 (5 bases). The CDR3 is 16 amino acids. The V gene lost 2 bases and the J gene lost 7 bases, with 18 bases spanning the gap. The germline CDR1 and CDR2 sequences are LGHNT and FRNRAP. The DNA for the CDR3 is TGTGCTAGTGGTTTGCCCAACTACGACAGCGGGAACACCATATATTTT. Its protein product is CASGLPNYDSGNTIYF.

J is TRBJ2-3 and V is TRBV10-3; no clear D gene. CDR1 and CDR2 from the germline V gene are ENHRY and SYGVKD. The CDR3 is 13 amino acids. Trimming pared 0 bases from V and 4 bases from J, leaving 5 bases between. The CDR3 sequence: CAISESLADTQYF. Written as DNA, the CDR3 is TGTGCCATCAGTGAGTCCCTAGCAGATACGCAGTATTTT.

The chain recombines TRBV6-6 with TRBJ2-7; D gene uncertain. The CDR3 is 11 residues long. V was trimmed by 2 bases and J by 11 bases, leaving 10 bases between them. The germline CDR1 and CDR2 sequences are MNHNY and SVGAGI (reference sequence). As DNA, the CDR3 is TGTGCCAGCAGTTACGATAGATCCGAGTACTTC. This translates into CASSYDRSEYF.

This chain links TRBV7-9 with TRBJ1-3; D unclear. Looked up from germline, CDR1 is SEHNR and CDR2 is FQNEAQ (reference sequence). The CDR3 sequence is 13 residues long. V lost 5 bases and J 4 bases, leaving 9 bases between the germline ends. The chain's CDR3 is CASSLIVGNTIYF. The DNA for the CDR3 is TGTGCCAGCAGCCTTATAGTGGGAAACACCATATATTTT.

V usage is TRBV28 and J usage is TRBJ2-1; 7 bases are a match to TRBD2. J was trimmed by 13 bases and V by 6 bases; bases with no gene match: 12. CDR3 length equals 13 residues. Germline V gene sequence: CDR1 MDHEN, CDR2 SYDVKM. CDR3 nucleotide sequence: TGTGCCAGCAGCCTCTCGGGACTAAAGGGTCAGTTCTTC. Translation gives CASSLSGLKGQFF.

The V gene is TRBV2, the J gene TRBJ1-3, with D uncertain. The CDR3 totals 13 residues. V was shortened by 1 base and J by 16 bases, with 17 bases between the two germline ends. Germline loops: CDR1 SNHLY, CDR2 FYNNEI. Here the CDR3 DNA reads TGTGCCAGCAGTGAAGTACGCGGCGCGTCGGCTTATTTT. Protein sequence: CASSEVRGASAYF.

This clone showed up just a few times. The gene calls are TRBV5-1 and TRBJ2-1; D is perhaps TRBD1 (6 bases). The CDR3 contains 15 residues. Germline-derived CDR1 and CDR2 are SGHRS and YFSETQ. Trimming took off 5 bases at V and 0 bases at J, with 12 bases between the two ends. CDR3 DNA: TGCGCCAGCAGACGGGACATAAGCTCCTACAATGAGCAGTTCTTC. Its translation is CASRRDISSYNEQFF.

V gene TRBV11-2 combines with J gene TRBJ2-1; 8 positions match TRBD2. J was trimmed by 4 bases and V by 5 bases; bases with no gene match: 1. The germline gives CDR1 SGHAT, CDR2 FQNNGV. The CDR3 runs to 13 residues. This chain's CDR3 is CASSERGYNEQFF. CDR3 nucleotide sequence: TGTGCCAGCAGCGAGCGGGGGTACAATGAGCAGTTCTTC. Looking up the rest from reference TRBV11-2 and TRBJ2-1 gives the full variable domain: EAGVAQSPRYKIIEKRQSVAFWCNPISGHATLYWYQQILGQGPKLLIQFQNNGVVDDSQLPKDRFSAERLKGVDSTLKIQPAKLEDSAVYLCASSERGYNEQFFGPGTRLTVL.